This T cell receptor beta chain is drawn from a study of blood T cell repertoires in COVID-19. The CDR3 loop spans 18 amino acids. Between the trimmed V and J ends, which lost 3 bases and 8 bases, there was a span of 28 bases. Germline CDR1 LGHNT, CDR2 FRNRAP. The repertoire was sequenced with immunoSEQ multiplex PCR; TCRdb's copy has only in-frame clones and lacks some. The sample includes more than 85,000 clones, 85% to 90% of them seen just once. This receptor was identified in a human donor in a cohort sampled during active COVID-19. The chain is built from TRBV12-5 and TRBJ1-2, with D perhaps matching TRBD1 (5 bases). The sample comprised peripheral blood. CDR3 DNA sequence: TGTGCTAGTGGTTTCATTCCGTGGGGCGGTGAGGAGACACAAGGCTACACCTTC. It translates to CASGFIPWGGEETQGYTF.